This T cell receptor (beta chain) was documented in a study of Ad26.COV2.S vaccination and SARS-CoV-2 variants (dated by TCRdb to about 2021). With respect to the entire study: Donors in the vaccine arm were drawn from COV1001, a multicentre, randomized, double-blind, placebo-controlled phase I-IIa trial testing Ad26.COV2.S in healthy adults. Sequencing of the TCRbeta repertoire served to evaluate the specificity and breadth of SARS-CoV-2-reactive T cell receptors following Ad26.COV2.S vaccination. Throughout the experiments and outcome assessment, investigators stayed blinded to trial group allocation. Trial participants were randomized into five groups of five: low-dose or high-dose Ad26.COV2.S given once or twice, or placebo on both occasions. Ad26.COV2.S was administered intramuscularly at a dose of 5x10^10 or 1x10^11 viral particles, either as one shot or as two shots given 56 days apart. A total of some 30 samples were included in the TCR-sequenced set, comprising approximately 20 Ad26.COV2.S vaccine recipients, 5 placebo recipients and 8 SARS-CoV-2 convalescent individuals.

What this sample's treatment or condition label stands for: around 19 received Ad26.COV2.S at low or high dose, single or two shots; roughly 5 received placebo; per-sample allocation not given. Repertoires of vaccine and placebo recipients were sequenced from samples collected on day 63 after the first injection. In Cohort 1b, fewer than 30 adults aged 18-55 years were enrolled at a single site in Boston, USA, between 29 July and 7 August 2020. As a vaccine, Ad26.COV2.S was a replication-incompetent adenovirus type 26 vector that expressed a prefusion-stabilized SARS-CoV-2 spike protein derived from the original Wuhan strain. The immunoSEQ Assay was used to sequence TCRbeta CDR3 regions. After extraction, genomic DNA underwent amplification by bias-controlled multiplex PCR, followed by high-throughput sequencing. Turning to the authors' computational methods: To quantify the absolute abundance of every unique TCRbeta CDR3 region, sequences were collapsed and filtered. Usable DNA was measured by amplifying reference genes present in all nucleated cells, and TCRbeta template counts were normalized to that usable DNA to estimate T cell fraction. Repertoire TCRs were annotated as SARS-CoV-2-specific when V gene, CDR3 amino acid sequence and J gene were exactly matched to a known reactive TCR set. The reference SARS-CoV-2 TCR set was derived from MIRA and filtered for enrichment in COVID-19-positive ImmuneCODE repertoires, a step that removed public or cross-reactive TCRs. Using the MIRA antigens, annotated TCRs were further analysed by specific ORF or by position within an ORF. Depth was the summed frequency of annotated unique rearrangements, while breadth was defined as annotated unique rearrangements over total unique productive rearrangements. TCR breadth was compared between groups using two-sided Wilcoxon rank-sum tests. The table comes from immuneACCESS by way of TCRdb, which keeps in-frame sequences with V and J called. Part of the clones is missing from these tables; in studies checked, under half for an unresolved V gene and the rest for unknown reasons. That table gives V, J and clone size, and the DNA gave D and trimming. The sample table records around 300,000 clones; roughly 90% of these occur just once. The ten biggest clones cover about 10% of the sample.

In the case of this clone: This receptor's antigen is unknown. No much larger clone is present one base from it, and per-base qualities are unavailable.

Overall study results and their limits: The authors noted that total T cell responses may have been underestimated by the TCR breadth and depth analyses. After vaccination, substantial breadth of spike-specific CD8+ and CD4+ T cell responses was reported. Compared with placebo recipients, Ad26.COV2.S recipients showed higher spike-specific TCR breadth (P = 0.0014). Vaccine and placebo recipients had comparable non-spike TCR breadth, which fits with the vaccine containing only spike. The study lacked the statistical power to compare responses across vaccine doses or regimens.

The CDR3 spans 16 residues, from the cysteine through the phenylalanine. Only the CDR3 DNA is retained, 48 bases long and in frame from the first base. The CDR1 and CDR2 encoded by the germline V gene are MDHEN and SYDVKM. The germline V and J ends show losses of 6 bases and 3 bases respectively, and no gene match explains 10 bases of the junction. The source of this sequence is a person aged 18-65 years who received the Ad26.COV2.S COVID-19 vaccine or a placebo. The sequencing here drew on peripheral blood, taken in a trial of Ad26.COV2.S vaccine versus placebo. The chain was built from TRBV28 and TRBJ2-3; the central 9 bases match TRBD2. CDR3 protein: CASRNAGGPRTDTQYF. The nucleotide sequence is given as TGTGCCAGCAGGAACGCGGGGGGGCCTCGGACAGATACGCAGTATTTT. The CDR3 plus the reference TRBV28 and TRBJ2-3 genes for the other parts give the full variable domain: DVKVTQSSRYLVKRTGEKVFLECVQDMDHENMFWYRQDPGLGLRLIYFSYDVKMKEKGDIPEGYSVSREKKERFSLILESASTNQTSMYLCASRNAGGPRTDTQYFGPGTRLTVL.